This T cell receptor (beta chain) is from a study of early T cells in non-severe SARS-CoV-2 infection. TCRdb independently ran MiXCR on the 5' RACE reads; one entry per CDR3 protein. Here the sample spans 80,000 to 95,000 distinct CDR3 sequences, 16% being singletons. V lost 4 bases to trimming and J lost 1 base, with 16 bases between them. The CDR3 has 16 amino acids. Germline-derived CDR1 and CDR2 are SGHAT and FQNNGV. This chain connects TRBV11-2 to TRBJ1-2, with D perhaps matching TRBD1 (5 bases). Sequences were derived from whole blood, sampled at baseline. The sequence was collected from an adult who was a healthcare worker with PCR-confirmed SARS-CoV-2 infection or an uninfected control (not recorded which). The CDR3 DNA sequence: TGTGCCAGCAGCTCCCCCTGGGGCAGGATTAACTATGGCTACACCTTC. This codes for CASSSPWGRINYGYTF. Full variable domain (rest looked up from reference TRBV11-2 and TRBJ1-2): EAGVAQSPRYKIIEKRQSVAFWCNPISGHATLYWYQQILGQGPKLLIQFQNNGVVDDSQLPKDRFSAERLKGVDSTLKIQPAKLEDSAVYLCASSSPWGRINYGYTFGSGTRLTVV.